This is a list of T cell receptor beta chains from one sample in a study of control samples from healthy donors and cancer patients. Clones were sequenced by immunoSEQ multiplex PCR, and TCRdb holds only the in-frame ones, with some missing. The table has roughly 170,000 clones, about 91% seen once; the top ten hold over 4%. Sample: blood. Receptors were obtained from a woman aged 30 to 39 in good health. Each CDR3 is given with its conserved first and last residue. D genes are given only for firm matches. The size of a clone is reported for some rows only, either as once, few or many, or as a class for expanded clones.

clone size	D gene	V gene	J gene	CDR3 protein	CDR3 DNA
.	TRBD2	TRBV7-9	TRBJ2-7	CASSLGSSGIQGYEQYF	TGTGCCAGCAGCTTAGGCTCTAGCGGGATACAGGGCTACGAGCAGTACTTC
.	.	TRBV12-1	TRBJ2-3	CASSSWTGGRPNTDTQYF	TGTGCCAGCAGCTCTTGGACAGGGGGCAGGCCGAACACAGATACGCAGTATTTT
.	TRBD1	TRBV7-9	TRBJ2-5	CASSGQGATQYF	TGTGCCAGCAGCGGACAGGGTGCGACCCAGTACTTC
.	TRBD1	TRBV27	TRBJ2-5	CASKQGAGVQETQYF	TGTGCCAGCAAACAGGGGGCGGGTGTACAAGAGACCCAGTACTTC
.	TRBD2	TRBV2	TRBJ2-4	CASSELAGGLTKNIQYF	TGTGCCAGCAGTGAACTAGCGGGGGGGCTTACCAAAAACATTCAGTACTTC
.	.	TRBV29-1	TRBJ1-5	CSVELHPGGDSNQPQHF	TGCAGCGTTGAACTCCATCCCGGGGGGGATAGCAATCAGCCCCAGCATTTT
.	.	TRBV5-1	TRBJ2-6	CASNYFQGSGANVLTF	TGCGCCAGCAACTACTTCCAGGGATCTGGGGCCAACGTCCTGACTTTC
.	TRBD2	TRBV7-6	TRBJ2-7	CASSLARGSYYEQYF	TGTGCCAGCAGCTTAGCGCGCGGGAGCTACTACGAGCAGTACTTC
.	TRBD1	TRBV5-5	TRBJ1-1	CASSLLGQGSSATEAFF	TGTGCCAGCAGCTTGCTAGGACAGGGGTCGTCAGCCACTGAAGCTTTCTTT
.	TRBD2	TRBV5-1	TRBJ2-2	CASRPGGPIGGELFF	TGCGCCAGCAGGCCGGGAGGGCCTATTGGCGGGGAGCTGTTTTTT
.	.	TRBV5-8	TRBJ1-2	CASSFRARGYTF	TGTGCCAGCAGCTTTCGGGCACGGGGCTACACCTTC
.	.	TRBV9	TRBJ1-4	CASSVDAEASRLNEKLFF	TGTGCCAGCAGCGTAGACGCGGAGGCCTCTCGCCTTAATGAAAAACTGTTTTTT
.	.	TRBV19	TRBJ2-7	CASSMRDRDEQYF	TGTGCCAGTAGTATGCGGGATCGGGACGAGCAGTACTTC
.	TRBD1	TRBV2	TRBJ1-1	CASDREVMNTEAFF	TGTGCCAGCGACAGGGAGGTGATGAACACTGAAGCTTTCTTT
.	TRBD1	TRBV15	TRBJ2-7	CATSRDMTGGRYEQYF	TGTGCCACCAGCAGAGACATGACAGGGGGCCGCTACGAGCAGTACTTC
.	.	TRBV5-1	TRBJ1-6	CASSFSSIYNSPLHF	TGCGCCAGCAGCTTTTCTTCCATTTATAATTCACCCCTCCACTTT
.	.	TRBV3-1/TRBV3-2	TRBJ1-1	CASSPPAWAAERLNTEAFF	TGTGCCAGCAGTCCCCCCGCTTGGGCGGCGGAGAGGTTGAACACTGAAGCTTTCTTT
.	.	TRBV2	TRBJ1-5	CASSGYSNQPQHF	TGTGCCAGCAGCGGTTATAGCAATCAGCCCCAGCATTTT
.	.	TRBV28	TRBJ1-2	CASSLPNYGYTF	TGTGCCAGCAGTTTACCCAACTATGGCTACACCTTC
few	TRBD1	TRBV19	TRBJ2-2	CASSPLGTGRSGELFF	TGTGCCAGTAGTCCCCTGGGGACAGGGAGGAGCGGGGAGCTGTTTTTT
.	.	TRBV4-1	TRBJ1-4	CASSQSGAMGEKLFF	TGCGCCAGCAGCCAATCAGGGGCGATGGGTGAAAAACTGTTTTTT
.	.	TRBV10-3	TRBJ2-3	CASTTGTDTQYF	TGTGCCTCAACGACAGGTACAGATACGCAGTATTTT
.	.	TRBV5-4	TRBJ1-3	CASSLESGGTIYF	TGTGCCAGCAGCCTGGAGTCGGGGGGCACCATATATTTT
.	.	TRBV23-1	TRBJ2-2	CASSQSRGSNTGELFF	TGCGCCAGCAGTCAATCTCGGGGATCGAACACCGGGGAGCTGTTTTTT
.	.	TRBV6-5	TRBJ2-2	CASRSQGSGELFF	TGTGCCAGCAGATCGCAGGGATCCGGGGAGCTGTTTTTT
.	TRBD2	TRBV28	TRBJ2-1	CASSLWASGGEQFF	TGTGCCAGCAGTTTATGGGCTAGCGGGGGGGAGCAGTTCTTC
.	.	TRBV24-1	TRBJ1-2	CATSDRQGQTGGYTF	TGTGCCACCAGTGATCGTCAAGGACAGACGGGGGGCTACACCTTC
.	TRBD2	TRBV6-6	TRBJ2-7	CASSRPPRGRDFFSYEQYF	TGTGCCAGCAGTCGACCCCCACGGGGGAGGGATTTCTTCTCCTACGAGCAGTACTTC
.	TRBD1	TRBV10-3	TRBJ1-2	CAISPGTGNQGYGYTF	TGTGCCATCAGCCCCGGGACAGGGAATCAAGGCTATGGCTACACCTTC
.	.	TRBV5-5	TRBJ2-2	CASIQSGGVGTGELFF	TGTGCCAGCATCCAGTCCGGAGGGGTTGGCACCGGGGAGCTGTTTTTT
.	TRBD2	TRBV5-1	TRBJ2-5	CASSLAGTSQETQYF	TGCGCCAGCAGCTTGGCCGGGACTAGCCAAGAGACCCAGTACTTC
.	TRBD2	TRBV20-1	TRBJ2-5	CSASVSGSKETQYF	TGCAGTGCTAGTGTAAGCGGGAGTAAAGAGACCCAGTACTTC
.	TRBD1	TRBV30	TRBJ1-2	CAWKDHGGGAFYGYTF	TGTGCCTGGAAAGATCATGGAGGGGGCGCGTTCTATGGCTACACCTTC
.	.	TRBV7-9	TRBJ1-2	CASSLPSNYGYTF	TGTGCCAGCAGCCTGCCGTCTAACTATGGCTACACCTTC
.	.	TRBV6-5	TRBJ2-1	CASSPYRTNYNEQFF	TGTGCCAGCAGCCCATATAGGACTAACTACAATGAGCAGTTCTTC
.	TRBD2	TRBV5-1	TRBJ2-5	CASSSMIPAGVETQYF	TGCGCCAGCAGCTCTATGATACCAGCGGGAGTCGAGACCCAGTACTTC
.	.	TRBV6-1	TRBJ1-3	CASSERVGGTSGNTIYF	TGTGCCAGCAGTGAAAGGGTAGGAGGGACTTCTGGAAACACCATATATTTT
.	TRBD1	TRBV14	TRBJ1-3	CASSSDRQRNTIYF	TGTGCCAGCAGCTCGGACAGGCAAAGGAACACCATATATTTT
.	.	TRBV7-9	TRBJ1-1	CASSRLSGLPEAFF	TGTGCCAGCAGCCGACTCTCGGGGCTACCTGAAGCTTTCTTT
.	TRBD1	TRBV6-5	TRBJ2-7	CASSYDRGLFPQYF	TGTGCCAGCAGTTACGACAGGGGTTTATTCCCGCAGTACTTC
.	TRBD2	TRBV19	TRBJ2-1	CASAGLAGGPSNEQFF	TGTGCCAGTGCTGGGCTAGCGGGAGGGCCGAGCAATGAGCAGTTCTTC
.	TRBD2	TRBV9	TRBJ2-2	CASSLAGGAGELFF	TGTGCCAGCAGCCTAGCGGGAGGGGCCGGGGAGCTGTTTTTT
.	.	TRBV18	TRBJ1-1	CASSPPGQTNTEAFF	TGTGCCAGCTCACCACCAGGACAGACAAACACTGAAGCTTTCTTT
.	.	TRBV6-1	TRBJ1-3	CASSVDPGVSGNTIYF	TGTGCCAGCAGTGTGGACCCAGGGGTTTCTGGAAACACCATATATTTT
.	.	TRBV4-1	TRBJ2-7	CASSLTPANYEQYF	TGCGCCAGCAGCCTAACCCCAGCGAACTACGAGCAGTACTTC
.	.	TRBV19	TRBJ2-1	CASSITAGSSYNEQFF	TGTGCCAGTAGTATAACGGCGGGAAGCTCCTACAATGAGCAGTTCTTC
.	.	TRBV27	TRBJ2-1	CASSSGVLAYEQFF	TGTGCCAGCAGTTCGGGGGTTTTGGCTTATGAGCAGTTCTTC
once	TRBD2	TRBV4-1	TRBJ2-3	CASSQEAGGGTTVTDTQYF	TGCGCCAGCAGCCAAGAGGCCGGGGGGGGGACAACAGTGACAGATACGCAGTATTTT
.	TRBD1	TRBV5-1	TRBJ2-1	CASSLADLKTGYYNEQFF	TGCGCCAGCAGCTTGGCGGACCTTAAGACAGGGTACTACAATGAGCAGTTCTTC
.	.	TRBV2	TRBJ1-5	CASSDLTGPPTQHF	TGTGCCAGCAGTGATCTGACAGGCCCCCCCACCCAGCATTTT
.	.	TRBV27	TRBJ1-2	CASSLGQTPNYGYTF	TGTGCCAGCAGTTTAGGACAGACCCCTAACTATGGCTACACCTTC
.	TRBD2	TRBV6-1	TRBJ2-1	CASSESGGTHYNEQFF	TGTGCCAGCAGTGAATCCGGGGGGACCCATTACAATGAGCAGTTCTTC
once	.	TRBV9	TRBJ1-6	CASSAKQGNYNSPLHF	TGTGCCAGCAGCGCGAAACAGGGAAACTATAATTCACCCCTCCACTTT